The source of this TCR beta chain is a study of CD4+ T cells in melanoma. Notes on this clone: The antigen remains undetermined.

Produced via immunoSEQ multiplex PCR; TCRdb's table is partial and in-frame only. The profile shows around 10,000 clones, 68% of them singletons. V shed 5 bases and J shed 5 bases, with 15 bases lying between them. From germline, CDR1 is SNHLY and CDR2 FYNNEI. The CDR3 consists of 14 residues. Study-wide results and limits: Neoantigen-specific CD4+ T cells in melanoma reportedly had diverse differentiation states. CD8+ T cell, macrophage and B cell function reportedly correlated with neoantigen-specific CD4+ T cells.

This receptor was identified in a human donor with melanoma. The J gene is TRBJ2-5, the V gene TRBV2, with a tentative D call TRBD1 (7 bases). Source material: cells from a culture (not recorded whether cultured in vitro). For the CDR3, the DNA is TGTGCCAGCAGTTACAGGGGAGGTGGCGAGACCCAGTACTTC. This encodes CASSYRGGGETQYF.